The 24 T cell receptor beta chains given below trace back to one sample, sequenced in a study of control samples from healthy donors and cancer patients (TCRdb year 2020). The method was the immunoSEQ multiplex PCR assay. In its TCRdb copy, this immuneACCESS table keeps in-frame sequences only and misses some clones. Where compared with another copy, unresolved V genes explain less than half of these, and the others have no known cause. The sample includes over 150,000 clones, with approximately 95% observed a single time. Roughly 1.5% of the sample is taken by the ten largest. Sequenced: blood. These receptors were collected from a man in his late teens or twenties in good health.

This clone was counted between two and nine times. The rearrangement uses TRBV5-5 and TRBJ2-7; D assignment may be TRBD1 or TRBD2 (5 bases each). Germline assignment: CDR1 SGHKS and CDR2 YYEKEE (reference sequence). V was trimmed by 0 bases and J by 3 bases, leaving 10 bases between them. This CDR3 spans 14 amino acids. DNA for the CDR3: TGTGCCAGCAGCTTGGGGGGCGCGGGCTACGAGCAGTACTTC. It translates to CASSLGGAGYEQYF.

This chain uses TRBV7-3 with TRBJ2-3; D gene uncertain. The CDR3 length is 13 residues. With 1 base removed from V and 2 bases from J, the gap between germline ends came to 4 bases. From germline, CDR1 is SGHTA and CDR2 FQGTGA. The CDR3 spells CASSLKSTDTQYF. CDR3 in DNA: TGTGCCAGCAGCTTAAAATCCACAGATACGCAGTATTTT.

In regard to this clone: Other DNA sequences in this specimen translate into the identical CDR3. The gene calls are TRBV5-4 and TRBJ1-6; possibly TRBD1 for D (6 bases). Germline V gene data show CDR1 as SGHNT and CDR2 as YYREEE (reference sequence). This CDR3 is 13 amino acids long. Trimming stripped 4 bases from V and 10 bases from J, with 12 bases between. The CDR3 loop reads CASSPTGGSPLHF. The DNA of the CDR3 is TGTGCCAGCAGCCCGACAGGTGGCTCACCCCTCCACTTT.

This sequence joins TRBV28 and TRBJ2-3; 8 nucleotides match TRBD2. Germline values: CDR1 MDHEN, CDR2 SYDVKM. The J segment lost 1 base and the V segment lost 7 bases, leaving 10 bases of the junction unmatched. The CDR3 consists of 16 residues. CDR3 sequence reads: CASNRGGDWGTDTQYF. In DNA form, the CDR3 reads TGTGCCAGCAATCGGGGGGGGGATTGGGGCACAGATACGCAGTATTTT.

The V gene is TRBV12-3 or TRBV12-4, the J gene TRBJ1-2, with D tentatively TRBD1 (5 bases). Trimming took 4 bases from V and 8 from J, leaving 5 bases between them. This CDR3 contains 10 residues. CDR3 nucleotides: TGTGCCAGCAGTTACAGGGGCTACACCTTC. Its protein product is CASSYRGYTF.

The genes are TRBV5-1 and TRBJ2-7; D may match TRBD1 or TRBD2 (5 bases each). The CDR3 consists of 11 residues. Trimming removed 5 bases at V and 6 bases at J, with 9 bases between. Germline V CDR1 and CDR2: SGHRS, YFSETQ. CDR3 bases: TGCGCCAGCAGACTGGGGGTCGAGCAGTACTTC. Amino acid sequence: CASRLGVEQYF. Full variable domain (remainder filled in from reference TRBV5-1 and TRBJ2-7): KAGVTQTPRYLIKTRGQQVTLSCSPISGHRSVSWYQQTPGQGLQFLFEYFSETQRNKGNFPGRFSGRQFSNSRSEMNVSTLELGDSALYLCASRLGVEQYFGPGTRLTVT.

This chain uses TRBV9 with TRBJ1-1; TRBD1 matches at 9 bases. There are 15 residues in the CDR3. Trimming at V came to 3 bases and at J to 0 bases, leaving 3 bases not matched to a gene. Per the germline V gene, CDR1 is SGDLS and CDR2 is YYNGEE. CDR3 sequence: CASSADRGMNTEAFF. The CDR3 nucleotides are TGTGCCAGCAGCGCTGACAGGGGGATGAACACTGAAGCTTTCTTT.

The chain has TRBV12-5 and TRBJ2-6; no firm D call. The germline CDR1 and CDR2 sequences are LGHNT and FRNRAP. V lost 2 bases, J lost 2 bases, and 4 bases lay in between. CDR3 length: 14 amino acids. The CDR3 reads CASGLIPGANVLTF. The CDR3 DNA sequence: TGTGCTAGTGGTTTGATTCCTGGGGCCAACGTCCTGACTTTC. The full variable domain, with the rest looked up from reference TRBV12-5 and TRBJ2-6, is DARVTQTPRHKVTEMGQEVTMRCQPILGHNTVFWYRQTMMQGLELLAYFRNRAPLDDSGMPKDRFSAEMPDATLATLKIQPSEPRDSAVYFCASGLIPGANVLTFGAGSRLTVL.

The rearrangement links TRBV4-2 to TRBJ1-1, with TRBD1 as a possible D gene (5 bases). The CDR3 sequence is 14 residues long. Germline-derived CDR1 and CDR2 are LGHNA and YNFKEQ. The ends were cut back, 4 bases at V and 7 bases at J, with 16 bases in the middle. CDR3 residues: CASSPQTQGFEAFF. In nucleotides, the CDR3 is TGTGCCAGCAGCCCACAGACCCAGGGCTTTGAAGCTTTCTTT.

V gene TRBV9 combines with J gene TRBJ1-6, with TRBD1 as a possible D gene (6 bases). The CDR3 sequence is 15 residues long. V lost 1 base, J lost 7 bases, and 12 bases lay in between. Germline CDR1 is SGDLS and CDR2 is YYNGEE. Written as DNA, the CDR3 is TGTGCCAGCAGCGTAAAAGGACAGAACAATTCACCCCTCCACTTT. It is translated as CASSVKGQNNSPLHF.

The J gene is TRBJ2-3, the V gene TRBV3-1 (or the pseudogene TRBV3-2), with a tentative D call TRBD2 (5 bases). The CDR3 has 15 residues. Between the trimmed V and J ends, which lost 2 bases and 1 base, there was a span of 10 bases. The germline V gene has CDR1 LGHDT and CDR2 YNNKEL (reference sequence). As DNA, the CDR3 is TGTGCCAGCAGCCAAAGGATTAGCGGCACAGATACGCAGTATTTT. Translation: CASSQRISGTDTQYF.

The CDR3 DNA is TGTGCCAGCAGCTTAAATAGCGGGAACACTGAAGCTTTCTTT. Residues: CASSLNSGNTEAFF. The chain carries TRBV7-8 and TRBJ1-1, with D unresolved. The CDR3 loop spans 14 amino acids. Germline-derived CDR1 and CDR2 are SGHVS and FQNEAQ. V was shortened by 2 bases and J by 1 base, with 8 bases between the two germline ends. The entire variable domain, with the rest obtained from reference TRBV7-8 and TRBJ1-1, is as follows: GAGVSQSPRYKVAKRGQDVALRCDPISGHVSLFWYQQALGQGPEFLTYFQNEAQLDKSGLPSDRFFAERPEGSVSTLKIQRTQQEDSAVYLCASSLNSGNTEAFFGQGTRLTVV.

V is TRBV7-9 and J is TRBJ1-1, with 7 positions matching TRBD1. Unmatched junction bases numbered 9, after V lost 5 bases and J lost 0 bases. The CDR3 totals 16 residues. Germline V CDR1 and CDR2: SEHNR, FQNEAQ (reference sequence). The CDR3 sequence: CASSPDLTGVNTEAFF. The CDR3, as DNA: TGTGCCAGCAGCCCCGATCTAACAGGGGTGAACACTGAAGCTTTCTTT.

The V and J genes are TRBV4-2 and TRBJ2-1; the D is unclear. The CDR3 totals 16 residues. V lost 0 bases and J 2 bases, leaving 11 bases between the germline ends. Germline values: CDR1 LGHNA, CDR2 YNFKEQ. CDR3: CASSQDQAIPYNEQFF. CDR3 bases: TGTGCCAGCAGCCAAGACCAAGCGATCCCCTACAATGAGCAGTTCTTC.

The chain is built from TRBV28 and TRBJ2-1, with TRBD2 matching over 12 bases. Germline V gene lookup returns CDR1 MDHEN and CDR2 SYDVKM. This CDR3 has 17 amino acids. With V trimmed by 4 bases and J by 8 bases, 12 bases remained unmatched. The CDR3 reads CASSSRLLAGGIDEQFF. CDR3 nucleotides: TGTGCCAGCAGTTCCCGCCTCCTAGCGGGGGGGATCGATGAGCAGTTCTTC.

The chain links TRBV5-1 to TRBJ2-2, with 8 nucleotides matching TRBD2. The trim removed 4 bases at V and 2 bases at J, leaving 1 base unmatched. CDR3 length: 14 residues. Germline CDR1 is SGHRS and CDR2 is YFSETQ. The CDR3 region has the DNA TGCGCCAGCAGCGCGGGGGGCAACACCGGGGAGCTGTTTTTT. It encodes CASSAGGNTGELFF.

This rearrangement joins TRBV6-5 to TRBJ1-5; D gene ambiguous. V was trimmed by 9 bases and J by 4 bases, leaving 13 bases between them. The germline CDR1 and CDR2 sequences are MNHEY and SVGAGI. CDR3 length equals 13 residues. CDR3 sequence (DNA): TGTGCCAGTTCCAGGAGCCCGAATCAGCCCCAGCATTTT. It yields the protein CASSRSPNQPQHF.

V is TRBV10-1 and J is TRBJ1-3; TRBD1 matches 8 bases. J lost 1 base, V lost 4 bases, and 6 bases had no gene match. Per germline, CDR1 WNHNN and CDR2 SYGVQD (reference sequence). This CDR3 has 16 residues. CDR3 amino acids: CASSVDREGSGNTIYF. The CDR3 DNA is TGCGCCAGCAGTGTGGACAGGGAAGGGTCTGGAAACACCATATATTTT.

The chain combines TRBV10-2 with TRBJ1-5; perhaps TRBD1 as D (6 bases). The CDR3 has 14 residues. Trimming removed 4 bases at V and 10 bases at J, with 17 bases between. The germline gives CDR1 WSHSY, CDR2 SAAADI. The CDR3 protein is CASSGQGQRYPQHF. The CDR3 DNA follows: TGCGCCAGCAGTGGCCAGGGGCAAAGATACCCCCAGCATTTT.

The chain employs TRBV28 and TRBJ1-1, with 10 bases that match TRBD1. There are 17 residues in the CDR3. Germline assignment: CDR1 MDHEN and CDR2 SYDVKM. Trimming took 2 bases from V and 4 from J; bases not matched to a gene: 10. CDR3 amino acids: CASSLIGPGQGTTEAFF. CDR3 in DNA: TGTGCCAGCAGTTTAATTGGACCGGGACAGGGGACCACTGAAGCTTTCTTT. The full variable domain, its missing parts supplied by reference TRBV28 and TRBJ1-1, is DVKVTQSSRYLVKRTGEKVFLECVQDMDHENMFWYRQDPGLGLRLIYFSYDVKMKEKGDIPEGYSVSREKKERFSLILESASTNQTSMYLCASSLIGPGQGTTEAFFGQGTRLTVV.

The genes are TRBV28 and TRBJ1-4, with TRBD1 matching over 7 bases. This CDR3 region has 14 residues. Germline V CDR1 and CDR2: MDHEN, SYDVKM. Trimming cost V 6 bases and J 5 bases; bases outside gene matches: 6. The CDR3 reads CASSPGGQNEKLFF. The CDR3 DNA follows: TGTGCCAGCAGCCCAGGGGGGCAGAATGAAAAACTGTTTTTT.

The chain is built from TRBV27 and TRBJ1-2; D possibly corresponds to TRBD1 (5 bases). The CDR3 totals 17 residues. Germline assignment: CDR1 MNHEY and CDR2 SMNVEV (reference sequence). Trimming stripped 5 bases from V and 0 bases from J, with 19 bases between. The CDR3 sequence is CASSMGPFGLPNYGYTF. CDR3 DNA sequence: TGTGCCAGCAGTATGGGGCCTTTCGGTCTACCTAACTATGGCTACACCTTC.

The CDR3 here is CASSEAPQNYGYTF. Written as DNA, the CDR3 is TGTGCCAGCAGTGAAGCCCCACAGAATTATGGCTACACCTTC. The chain is built from TRBV6-1 and TRBJ1-2; D remains ambiguous. The CDR3 extends over 14 amino acids. V lost 0 bases and J 5 bases, leaving 10 bases between the germline ends. Per germline, CDR1 MNHNS and CDR2 SASEGT.

The CDR3 protein is CASSYSLRGDGYTF. In nucleotides, the CDR3 is TGTGCCAGCAGTTACTCGTTACGGGGGGACGGCTACACCTTC. The rearrangement uses TRBV6-6 and TRBJ1-2, with D maybe TRBD1 (5 bases). CDR1 and CDR2 from the germline V gene are MNHNY and SVGAGI (reference sequence). Trimming took off 0 bases at V and 8 bases at J, with 13 bases between the two ends. This CDR3 region has 14 residues.